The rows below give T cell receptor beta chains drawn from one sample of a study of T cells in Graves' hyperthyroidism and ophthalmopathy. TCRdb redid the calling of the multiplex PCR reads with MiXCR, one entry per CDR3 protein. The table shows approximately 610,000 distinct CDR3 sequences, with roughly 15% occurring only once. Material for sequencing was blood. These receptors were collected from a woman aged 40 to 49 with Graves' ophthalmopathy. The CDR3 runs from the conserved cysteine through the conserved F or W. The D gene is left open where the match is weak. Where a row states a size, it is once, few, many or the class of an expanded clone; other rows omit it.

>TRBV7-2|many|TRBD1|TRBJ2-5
CASSLTGAMRETQYF
TGTGCCAGCAGCTTGACAGGGGCCATGAGGGAGACCCAGTACTTC
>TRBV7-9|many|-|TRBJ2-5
CASSLALGQGTQYF
TGTGCCAGCAGCTTAGCGCTCGGTCAGGGGACCCAGTACTTC
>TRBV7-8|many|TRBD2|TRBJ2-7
CASSLGVALAGYEQYF
TGTGCCAGCAGCTTAGGGGTGGCACTAGCGGGCTACGAGCAGTACTTC
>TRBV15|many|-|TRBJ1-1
CATSRRTGAGTEAFF
TGTGCCACCAGCAGACGCACGGGGGCGGGAACTGAAGCTTTCTTT
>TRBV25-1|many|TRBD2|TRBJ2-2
CASSEIVTGGIITGELFF
TGTGCCAGCAGTGAAATCGTGACGGGAGGTATAATCACCGGGGAGCTGTTTTTT
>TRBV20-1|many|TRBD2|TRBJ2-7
CSASGRTRFEQYF
TGCAGTGCTAGTGGCAGGACTAGATTCGAGCAGTACTTC
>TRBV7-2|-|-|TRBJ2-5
CASSFPQGSQETQYF
TGTGCCAGCAGCTTTCCTCAGGGCAGTCAAGAGACCCAGTACTTC
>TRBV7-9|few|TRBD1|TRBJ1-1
CATLSQGGAEAFF
TGTGCCACCTTATCACAGGGGGGGGCTGAAGCTTTCTTT
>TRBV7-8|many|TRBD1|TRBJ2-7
CASGRQGSGEQYF
TGTGCCAGCGGCCGACAGGGATCAGGCGAGCAGTACTTC
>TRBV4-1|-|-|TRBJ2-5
CASSQAPQGSEETQYF
TGCGCCAGCAGCCAAGCCCCCCAGGGGAGTGAGGAGACCCAGTACTTC
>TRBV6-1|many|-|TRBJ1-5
CASSEQATPRQPQHF
TGTGCCAGCAGTGAACAGGCTACGCCGCGACAGCCCCAGCATTTT
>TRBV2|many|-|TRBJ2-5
CASTRGPGETQYF
TGTGCCAGTACCCGAGGGCCCGGGGAGACCCAGTACTTC
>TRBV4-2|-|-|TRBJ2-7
CASSQEGGTEPPYEQYF
TGTGCCAGCAGCCAAGAGGGTGGGACGGAGCCTCCCTACGAGCAGTACTTC
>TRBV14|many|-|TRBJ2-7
CASSPGRRYEQYF
TGTGCCAGCAGCCCGGGACGTCGCTACGAGCAGTACTTC
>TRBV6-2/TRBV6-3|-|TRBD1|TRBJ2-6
CASRYRGLGANVLTF
TGTGCCAGCAGATACAGGGGGCTCGGGGCCAACGTCCTGACTTTC
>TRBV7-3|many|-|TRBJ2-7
CASSRIRGREQYF
TGTGCCAGCAGCCGGATCAGGGGCCGCGAGCAGTACTTC
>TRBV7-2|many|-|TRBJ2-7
CASSLGGSRFYEQYF
TGTGCCAGCAGCTTAGGCGGCAGCCGCTTCTACGAGCAGTACTTC
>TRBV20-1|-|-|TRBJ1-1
CSGDGGQNTEAFF
TGCAGTGGGGACGGAGGTCAGAACACTGAAGCTTTCTTT
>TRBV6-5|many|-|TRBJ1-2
CASSYSGAGNGYTF
TGTGCCAGCAGTTACTCGGGGGCGGGTAATGGCTACACCTTC
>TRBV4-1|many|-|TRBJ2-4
CASSQTPLAKNIQYF
TGCGCCAGCAGCCAAACACCATTAGCCAAAAACATTCAGTACTTC
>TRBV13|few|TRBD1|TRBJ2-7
CASSLGRTGGREQYF
TGTGCCAGCAGCTTAGGACGGACAGGGGGACGCGAGCAGTACTTC
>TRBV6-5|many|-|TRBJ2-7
CASSQRDTSYEQYF
TGTGCCAGCAGTCAGCGGGACACCTCCTACGAGCAGTACTTC
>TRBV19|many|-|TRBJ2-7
CASSRPGVYEQYF
TGTGCCAGTAGTCGACCAGGGGTCTACGAGCAGTACTTC
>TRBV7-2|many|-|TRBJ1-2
CASSLAKGNYGYTF
TGTGCCAGCAGCTTAGCGAAAGGAAACTATGGCTACACCTTC
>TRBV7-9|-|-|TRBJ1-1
CASSPGQINTEAFF
TGTGCCAGCAGCCCCGGACAGATAAACACTGAAGCTTTCTTT
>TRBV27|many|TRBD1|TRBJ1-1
CASSPDRGNTEAFF
TGTGCCAGCAGCCCGGACAGGGGGAACACTGAAGCTTTCTTT
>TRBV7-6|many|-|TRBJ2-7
CASSQPWTADSYEQYF
TGTGCCAGCAGCCAACCCTGGACTGCCGACTCCTACGAGCAGTACTTC
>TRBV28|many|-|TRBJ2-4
CASSLWRLSTKNIQYF
TGTGCCAGCAGTTTATGGAGGCTCAGCACCAAAAACATTCAGTACTTC
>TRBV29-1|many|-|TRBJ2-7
CSVEGDYPAYEQYF
TGCAGCGTTGAAGGTGACTATCCCGCCTACGAGCAGTACTTC
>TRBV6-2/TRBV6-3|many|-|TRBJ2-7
CASSYSGAQEQYF
TGTGCCAGCAGTTACTCAGGGGCGCAAGAGCAGTACTTC
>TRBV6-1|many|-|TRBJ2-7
CASSEDFPYEQYF
TGTGCCAGCAGTGAAGATTTCCCCTACGAGCAGTACTTC
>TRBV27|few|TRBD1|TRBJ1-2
CASSPGQGAAGYTF
TGTGCCAGCAGTCCCGGACAGGGGGCAGCGGGCTACACCTTC
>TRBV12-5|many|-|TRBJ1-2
CASGLLAYGYTF
TGTGCTAGTGGTTTGCTCGCCTATGGCTACACCTTC
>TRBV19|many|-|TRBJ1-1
CASNLGKPQGTEAFF
TGTGCCAGTAACCTCGGAAAGCCTCAAGGAACTGAAGCTTTCTTT
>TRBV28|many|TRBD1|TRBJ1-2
CASRFQGADYGYTF
TGTGCCAGCAGGTTTCAGGGGGCGGATTATGGCTACACCTTC
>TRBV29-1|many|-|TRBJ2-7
CSVAGGSSGTPDYEQYF
TGCAGCGTTGCAGGGGGGAGTAGCGGGACTCCCGACTACGAGCAGTACTTC
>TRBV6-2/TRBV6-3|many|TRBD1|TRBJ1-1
CASSYSQGASTEAFF
TGTGCCAGCAGTTACTCGCAGGGGGCCAGCACTGAAGCTTTCTTT
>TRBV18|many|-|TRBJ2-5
CASSGFGQDQETQYF
TGTGCCAGCTCCGGATTTGGTCAAGACCAAGAGACCCAGTACTTC
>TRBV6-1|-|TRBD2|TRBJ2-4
CASSAGGENIQYF
TGTGCCAGCAGTGCGGGAGGGGAGAACATTCAGTACTTC
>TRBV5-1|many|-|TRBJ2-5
CASSLEGGQETQYF
TGTGCCAGCAGCTTGGAGGGGGGCCAAGAGACCCAGTACTTC
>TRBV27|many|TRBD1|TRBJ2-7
CASSGDRGYEQYF
TGTGCCAGCAGTGGGGACAGGGGATACGAGCAGTACTTC
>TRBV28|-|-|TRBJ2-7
CASRTPGQSSYEQYF
TGTGCCAGCAGAACCCCCGGACAGAGCTCCTACGAGCAGTACTTC
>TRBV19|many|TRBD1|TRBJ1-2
CASSILGTDYGYTF
TGTGCCAGTAGTATACTTGGGACAGACTATGGCTACACCTTC
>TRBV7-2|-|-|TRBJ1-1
CASSLGMGNTEAFF
TGTGCCAGCAGCTTAGGGATGGGTAACACTGAAGCTTTCTTT
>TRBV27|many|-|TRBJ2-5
CASSSQIQETQYF
TGTGCCAGCAGTTCACAGATACAAGAGACCCAGTACTTC
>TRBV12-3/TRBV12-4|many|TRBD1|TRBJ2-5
CASSSGQANQETQYF
TGTGCCAGCAGTTCCGGACAGGCGAACCAAGAGACCCAGTACTTC
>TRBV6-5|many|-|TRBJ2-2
CASLSREVTGELFF
TGTGCCAGCTTGAGCAGGGAAGTCACCGGGGAGCTGTTTTTT
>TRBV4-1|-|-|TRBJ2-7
CASSSRPGLVYEQYF
TGCGCCAGCAGTTCCCGACCGGGTCTTGTGTACGAGCAGTACTTC
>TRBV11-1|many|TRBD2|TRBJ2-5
CASSFPGTMETQYF
TGTGCCAGCAGCTTCCCCGGGACTATGGAGACCCAGTACTTC
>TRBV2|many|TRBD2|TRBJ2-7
CASSGISGTRPYEQYF
TGTGCCAGCAGTGGGATTAGCGGGACTAGACCCTACGAGCAGTACTTC
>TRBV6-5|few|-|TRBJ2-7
CASSYSRSSGMYEQYF
TGTGCCAGCAGTTACTCGAGATCATCGGGGATGTACGAGCAGTACTTC
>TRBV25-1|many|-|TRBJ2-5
CASSRRDVPQETQYF
TGTGCCAGCAGTAGGAGGGACGTCCCCCAAGAGACCCAGTACTTC
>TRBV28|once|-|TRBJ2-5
CASTVGGKETQYF
TGTGCCAGCACCGTGGGGGGCAAAGAGACCCAGTACTTC